A single sample gave rise to the 32 T cell receptor beta chains below, sequenced in a study of blood T cell repertoires in COVID-19. Assay: immunoSEQ multiplex PCR; the TCRdb copy retains only in-frame clones and omits some. The sample yields some 90,000 clones, roughly nine tenths seen once. Sequenced input: peripheral blood. These receptors were taken from a man aged 45 to 65 with acute or convalescent COVID-19.

V is TRBV6-6 and J is TRBJ2-7; D gene ambiguous. The CDR3 length is 15 residues. Germline CDR1 and CDR2: MNHNY and SVGAGI (reference sequence). V dropped 2 bases and J dropped 0 bases, with 11 bases sitting between them. CDR3 sequence reads: CASSYPLSSSYEQYV. The CDR3 nucleotides read TGTGCCAGCAGTTACCCCCTCTCTAGCTCCTACGAGCAGTACGTC.

The V and J genes are TRBV30 and TRBJ1-5; D unresolved. The CDR3 runs to 14 residues. V lost 0 bases and J 4 bases, leaving 10 bases between the germline ends. From germline, CDR1 is GTSNPN and CDR2 SVGIG (reference sequence). Here the CDR3 reads CAWSVIGENQPQHF. The CDR3 DNA reads as TGTGCCTGGAGTGTAATCGGGGAAAATCAGCCCCAGCATTTT.

The rearrangement joins TRBV5-1 to TRBJ2-1; 7 bases fit TRBD2. This CDR3 has 16 amino acids. J lost 5 bases, V lost 3 bases, and 11 bases had no gene match. CDR1 is SGHRS, CDR2 YFSETQ, per germline. The CDR3 loop reads CASSWGGSLAHNEQFF. CDR3 sequence (DNA): TGCGCCAGCAGCTGGGGGGGGTCCCTCGCCCACAATGAGCAGTTCTTC.

The rearrangement joins TRBV7-2 to TRBJ2-3; 7 bases match TRBD2. Losses at the gene ends were 0 bases for V and 3 bases for J; bases not matched to a gene: 6. This CDR3 is 16 amino acids long. Germline V gene data show CDR1 as SGHTA and CDR2 as FQGNSA. CDR3 residues: CASSLAPSGVTDTQYF. The CDR3 bases are TGTGCCAGCAGCTTAGCCCCCAGCGGGGTAACAGATACGCAGTATTTT.

V usage is TRBV11-2 and J usage is TRBJ2-5; perhaps TRBD1 as D (5 bases). Germline V gene lookup returns CDR1 SGHAT and CDR2 FQNNGV. V lost 1 base, J lost 1 base, and 10 bases lay in between. The CDR3 totals 15 residues. CDR3 protein: CASSLGQGSQETQYF. CDR3 in DNA: TGTGCCAGCAGCTTAGGGCAGGGCTCCCAAGAGACCCAGTACTTC.

This clone showed up just a few times. This chain links TRBV28 with TRBJ2-5; TRBD1 matches 8 bases. The CDR3 loop spans 14 amino acids. The trim removed 4 bases at V and 5 bases at J, leaving 6 bases unmatched. From germline, CDR1 is MDHEN and CDR2 SYDVKM. For the CDR3, the DNA is TGTGCCAGCAGTTACGGACAGGGCAGGGAGACCCAGTACTTC. This encodes CASSYGQGRETQYF.

This clone came up a few times. The chain employs TRBV27 and TRBJ1-2; D is undetermined. Germline CDR1 reads MNHEY; CDR2 reads SMNVEV (reference sequence). V shed 1 base and J shed 5 bases, with 8 bases lying between them. This CDR3 comprises 13 residues. CDR3 DNA sequence: TGTGCCAGCAGTTTATTGCCAGAATATGGCTACACCTTC. Its translation is CASSLLPEYGYTF.

The chain couples TRBV2 to TRBJ2-2; D may be TRBD1 (6 bases). The CDR3 runs to 15 residues. Deletions cut 1 base from V and 2 bases from J, with 8 bases between. The V gene's germline CDR1 is SNHLY and CDR2 FYNNEI. The CDR3 DNA follows: TGTGCCAGCAGTGAAGGACAGGCAAACACCGGGGAGCTGTTTTTT. This codes for CASSEGQANTGELFF.

V usage is TRBV6-6 and J usage is TRBJ1-3; a possible D gene is TRBD1 (6 bases). The CDR3 spans 18 residues. V was cut by 5 bases and J by 0 bases, with 20 bases left in between. The germline CDR1 and CDR2 sequences are MNHNY and SVGAGI (reference sequence). The CDR3 DNA is TGTGCCAGCAGTCGGACAGCTCCCCAGCTGAACTCTGGAAACACCATATATTTT. Protein: CASSRTAPQLNSGNTIYF.

This clone was observed a handful of times. J is TRBJ2-1 and V is TRBV10-3, with 12 bases fitting TRBD2. Looked up from germline, CDR1 is ENHRY and CDR2 is SYGVKD. J was trimmed by 7 bases and V by 6 bases; bases with no gene match: 13. CDR3 size: 17 residues. The CDR3 DNA reads TGTGCCATCAGGGGAATGACTAGCGGGGGAACCAGGAATGAGCAGTTCTTC. This sequence encodes CAIRGMTSGGTRNEQFF.

The rearrangement joins TRBV5-6 to TRBJ1-4; 8 bases match TRBD1. CDR1 and CDR2 (germline): SGHDT, YYEEEE. After removal of 4 bases from V and 7 bases from J, the junction contained 9 bases not matched to a gene. The CDR3 is 15 amino acids. CDR3 residues: CASSPGQGGGEKLFF. CDR3 nucleotides: TGTGCCAGCAGCCCCGGACAGGGCGGTGGTGAAAAACTGTTTTTT.

The chain employs TRBV28 and TRBJ2-5, with D possibly TRBD1 on 6 matching bases. V gave up 5 bases and J gave up 0 bases, with 16 bases separating them. The CDR3 length is 16 residues. Germline CDR1 reads MDHEN; CDR2 reads SYDVKM. CDR3 bases: TGTGCCAGCAGTGGAAACCGGGACATCTACCAAGAGACCCAGTACTTC. It is translated as CASSGNRDIYQETQYF.

The V gene is TRBV5-4, the J gene TRBJ1-1, with TRBD1 identical over 8 bases. This CDR3 contains 16 residues. After removal of 5 bases from V and 3 bases from J, the junction contained 12 bases not matched to a gene. Germline-derived CDR1 and CDR2 are SGHNT and YYREEE (reference sequence). The CDR3 is CASRDDRQGRYTEAFF. CDR3 sequence (DNA): TGTGCCAGCAGAGATGATAGACAGGGGAGATACACTGAAGCTTTCTTT.

This chain joins TRBV19 and TRBJ1-5, with TRBD1 as a possible D gene (5 bases). The CDR3 sequence is 15 residues long. In germline, CDR1 is LNHDA, CDR2 SQIVND (reference sequence). V lost 5 bases to trimming and J lost 1 base, with 12 bases between them. The CDR3 spells CASSWQGGSNQPQHF. The CDR3 DNA follows: TGTGCCAGTAGTTGGCAGGGTGGAAGCAATCAGCCCCAGCATTTT.

This sequence joins TRBV30 and TRBJ1-1; the D gene is possibly TRBD1 (6 bases). The germline CDR1 and CDR2 sequences are GTSNPN and SVGIG (reference sequence). The CDR3 spans 15 residues. The V end lost 4 bases, the J end lost 9 bases, and 24 bases lay between the germline ends. The CDR3 DNA reads TGTGCCTGGACGTACTCCCTGGGGAGGGGGGAAAAAGCTTTCTTT. It translates to CAWTYSLGRGEKAFF.

This chain joins TRBV5-6 and TRBJ2-4; a possible D gene is TRBD2 (7 bases). V gave up 2 bases and J gave up 5 bases, with 11 bases separating them. Per germline, CDR1 SGHDT and CDR2 YYEEEE. The CDR3 covers 14 residues. CDR3: CASSFGGLENIQYF. CDR3 coding DNA: TGTGCCAGCAGCTTCGGGGGGCTGGAAAACATTCAGTACTTC.

The CDR3 DNA is TGTGCCAGCAGTTTATCGCTACGGTTTAATTCACCCCTCCACTTT. This codes for CASSLSLRFNSPLHF. The V call is TRBV27, the J call TRBJ1-6; D remains ambiguous. Per germline, CDR1 MNHEY and CDR2 SMNVEV (reference sequence). CDR3 size: 15 residues. V was clipped by 0 bases and J by 6 bases, with 9 bases between them.

This clone appeared a single time. The V call is TRBV9, the J call TRBJ2-1; maybe TRBD2 (6 bases). Per germline, CDR1 SGDLS and CDR2 YYNGEE. V was trimmed by 0 bases and J by 9 bases, leaving 22 bases between them. CDR3 size: 17 residues. CDR3: CASSVAPTDVGGGEQFF. The CDR3 nucleotides read TGTGCCAGCAGCGTAGCCCCCACGGATGTCGGGGGAGGTGAGCAGTTCTTC.

The chain carries TRBV5-8 and TRBJ1-2; D is possibly TRBD1 (6 bases). This CDR3 spans 14 amino acids. Germline V gene lookup returns CDR1 SGHTS and CDR2 YDEGEE. V was clipped by 0 bases and J by 3 bases, with 9 bases between them. The CDR3 sequence is CASSLGGHYYGYTF. Here the CDR3 DNA reads TGTGCCAGCAGCTTGGGGGGACATTACTATGGCTACACCTTC. Combining the CDR3 with reference TRBV5-8 and TRBJ1-2 gives the whole variable domain EAGVTQSPTHLIKTRGQQATLRCSPISGHTSVYWYQQALGLGLQFLLWYDEGEERNRGNFPPRFSGRQFPNYSSELNVNALELEDSALYLCASSLGGHYYGYTFGSGTRLTVV.

The CDR3 loop is CASSASGGSANTGELFF. DNA of the CDR3: TGTGCCAGCAGTGCTAGCGGGGGTTCCGCGAACACCGGGGAGCTGTTTTTT. This chain joins TRBV2 and TRBJ2-2; 10 nucleotides match TRBD2. Trimming cost V 4 bases and J 0 bases; bases outside gene matches: 5. CDR1 and CDR2 from the germline V gene are SNHLY and FYNNEI. This CDR3 has 17 residues.

The CDR3 DNA reads as TGTGCCAGCAGCGTAGCTGGGGCCTCATTTACGCTGGTCACTAGCACAGATACGCAGTATTTT. Its translation: CASSVAGASFTLVTSTDTQYF. The chain combines TRBV9 with TRBJ2-3, with D maybe TRBD1 (5 bases). From germline, CDR1 is SGDLS and CDR2 YYNGEE. The CDR3 covers 21 residues. The V gene lost 0 bases and the J gene lost 0 bases, with 26 bases spanning the gap.

The V call is TRBV28, the J call TRBJ2-7; a possible D gene is TRBD2 (6 bases). V lost 5 bases and J lost 2, with 16 bases in between. CDR1 is MDHEN, CDR2 SYDVKM, per germline. There are 15 residues in the CDR3. The CDR3 DNA is TGTGCCAGCAGTCCGGGCGGGGCGACAACCTACGAGCAGTACGTC. As protein: CASSPGGATTYEQYV.

V and J are TRBV6-2 or TRBV6-3 and TRBJ1-4; D remains ambiguous. V lost 2 bases and J 8 bases, leaving 9 bases between the germline ends. The CDR3 has 13 amino acids. Germline loops: CDR1 MNHEY, CDR2 SVGEGT. CDR3 nucleotide sequence: TGTGCCAGCAGTTACAGCAGGATGGAAAAACTGTTTTTT. It translates to CASSYSRMEKLFF.

The rearrangement links TRBV5-5 to TRBJ2-2; 8 bases map to TRBD1. Germline V CDR1 and CDR2: SGHKS, YYEKEE (reference sequence). This CDR3 comprises 15 residues. V shed 2 bases, J shed 7 bases, and the junction held 7 bases outside the gene matches. The CDR3 DNA follows: TGTGCCAGCAGCTTCGGACAGGGTTTAGGCGGGGAGCTGTTTTTT. Amino acid sequence: CASSFGQGLGGELFF. Full variable domain (remainder filled in from reference TRBV5-5 and TRBJ2-2): DAGVTQSPTHLIKTRGQQVTLRCSPISGHKSVSWYQQVLGQGPQFIFQYYEKEERGRGNFPDRFSARQFPNYSSELNVNALLLGDSALYLCASSFGQGLGGELFFGEGSRLTVL.

The chain combines TRBV4-2 with TRBJ1-2; no clear D. V lost 1 base to trimming and J lost 8 bases, with 11 bases between them. Germline-derived CDR1 and CDR2 are LGHNA and YNFKEQ. CDR3 length: 13 amino acids. The CDR3 DNA reads TGTGCCAGCAGCCAAGGAAGTTTTGCGGGCTACACCTTC. Translated: CASSQGSFAGYTF.

The chain employs TRBV5-1 and TRBJ2-3; D gene uncertain. V dropped 7 bases and J dropped 0 bases, with 9 bases sitting between them. Germline CDR1 reads SGHRS; CDR2 reads YFSETQ. The CDR3 loop spans 13 amino acids. CDR3 in DNA: TGCGCCAGCGCTATTACCAGCACAGATACGCAGTATTTT. Translation gives CASAITSTDTQYF.

In this sample, this clone turned up once. This chain uses TRBV6-5 with TRBJ1-2; D not resolved. There are 15 residues in the CDR3. Looked up from germline, CDR1 is MNHEY and CDR2 is SVGAGI. V lost 7 bases and J 1 base, leaving 16 bases between the germline ends. The CDR3 DNA sequence: TGTGCCAGCATCACGGAGCCTAGATATAACTATGGCTACACCTTC. This encodes CASITEPRYNYGYTF.

The chain combines TRBV13 with TRBJ1-2; D is unclear. The CDR3 is 14 residues long. In germline, CDR1 is PRHDT, CDR2 FYEKMQ (reference sequence). V was pared by 0 bases and J by 1 base, with 6 bases between. The chain's CDR3 is CASSLGENNYGYTF. In DNA, the CDR3 is TGTGCCAGCAGCTTAGGCGAGAATAACTATGGCTACACCTTC. Based on the CDR3 plus reference TRBV13 and TRBJ1-2, the full variable domain is AAGVIQSPRHLIKEKRETATLKCYPIPRHDTVYWYQQGPGQDPQFLISFYEKMQSDKGSIPDRFSAQQFSDYHSELNMSSLELGDSALYFCASSLGENNYGYTFGSGTRLTVV.

The chain links TRBV5-6 to TRBJ1-5, with D maybe TRBD1 (5 bases). Trimming took 0 bases from V and 1 from J, leaving 11 bases between them. Germline V gene sequence: CDR1 SGHDT, CDR2 YYEEEE. This CDR3 contains 16 residues. In nucleotides, the CDR3 is TGTGCCAGCAGCTTGGCCGGCCGACAGAGCAATCAGCCCCAGCATTTT. Its translation: CASSLAGRQSNQPQHF.

This chain connects TRBV27 to TRBJ1-2; unclear D gene. This CDR3 region has 13 residues. Looked up from germline, CDR1 is MNHEY and CDR2 is SMNVEV (reference sequence). Between the trimmed V and J ends, which lost 8 bases and 2 bases, there was a span of 12 bases. The CDR3 region has the DNA TGTGCCAGCCGCCCTCTGAGCAACTATGGCTACACCTTC. It specifies CASRPLSNYGYTF.

This chain uses TRBV7-6 with TRBJ2-7; 10 positions agree with TRBD1. Looked up from germline, CDR1 is SGHVS and CDR2 is FNYEAQ. J was trimmed by 4 bases and V by 5 bases; bases with no gene match: 8. CDR3 size: 15 residues. The CDR3 loop reads CASSVSPGQGYEQYF. The CDR3 DNA sequence: TGTGCCAGCAGCGTATCTCCGGGACAGGGGTACGAGCAGTACTTC. Full variable domain (missing parts from reference TRBV7-6 and TRBJ2-7): GAGVSQSPRYKVTKRGQDVALRCDPISGHVSLYWYRQALGQGPEFLTYFNYEAQQDKSGLPNDRFSAERPEGSISTLTIQRTEQRDSAMYRCASSVSPGQGYEQYFGPGTRLTVT.

This sequence joins TRBV7-8 and TRBJ1-2, with 9 bases aligning to TRBD1. Germline CDR1 reads SGHVS; CDR2 reads FQNEAQ. CDR3 length: 18 amino acids. V shed 5 bases and J 8 bases; nucleotides not matched to a gene: 21. The CDR3, as DNA: TGTGCCAGCAGCCTAAGGTCGGGACAGGGCTCGAACGAAGGGGGCTACACCTTC. Protein sequence: CASSLRSGQGSNEGGYTF.